The entry that follows covers one T cell receptor (beta chain) sequence. Its antigen is still unknown. These data come from a study of shared clonotypes between healthy human individuals. Findings and limits, study-wide: Shared across a few donors were around 5% of the naive CD4 clonotypes. Memory subsets generally showed lower estimated richness than naive subsets. Unshared clonotypes carried lower generation probabilities than those common to all four donors.

Researchers divided each subset's genomic DNA evenly across several immunoSEQ plates. Produced via immunoSEQ multiplex PCR; TCRdb's table is partial and in-frame only. Of over a million clones in the sample, under 99% were seen once. The germline V and J ends were trimmed by 8 bases and 4 bases, with 9 bases remaining between them. The CDR3 has 12 amino acids. Per germline, CDR1 SNHLY and CDR2 FYNNEI. The sequencing input was naive CD4+ T cells sorted from blood. The subset here: CD45RA+ positively selected. This TCR derives from a man aged 25-40 years in good health. The chain uses TRBV2 and TRBJ1-5; D may be TRBD1 (5 bases). The CDR3 region is CASRDGNQPQHF. The CDR3 region has the DNA TGTGCCAGCCGGGACGGAAATCAGCCCCAGCATTTT.